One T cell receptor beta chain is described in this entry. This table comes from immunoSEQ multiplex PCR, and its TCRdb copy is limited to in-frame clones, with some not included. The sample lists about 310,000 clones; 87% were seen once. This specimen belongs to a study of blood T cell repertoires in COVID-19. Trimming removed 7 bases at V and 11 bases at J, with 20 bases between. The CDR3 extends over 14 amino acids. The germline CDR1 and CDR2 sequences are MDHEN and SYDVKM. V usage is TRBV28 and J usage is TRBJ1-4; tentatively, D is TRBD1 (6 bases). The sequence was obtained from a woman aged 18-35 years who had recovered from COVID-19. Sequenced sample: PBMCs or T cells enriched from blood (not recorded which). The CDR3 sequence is CASNQQVGGRKLFF. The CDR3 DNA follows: TGTGCCAGCAACCAACAGGTCGGGGGGCGGAAACTGTTTTTT.